This record covers a single T cell receptor (beta chain). The antigen remains undetermined. These data originate in a study of cytomegalovirus exposure and HLA in healthy donors. Study-level results: The study recorded more than 150 TCR beta chains that were cytomegalovirus-associated.

V shed 2 bases, J shed 7 bases, and the junction held 3 bases outside the gene matches. CDR3 length equals 13 residues. Germline V gene sequence: CDR1 MDHEN, CDR2 SYDVKM. The method was immunoSEQ multiplex PCR; TCRdb's version includes in-frame clones alone and lacks a portion of them. The sample includes approximately 150,000 clones, approximately 84% of them seen just once. Sequencing used PBMCs. This clonotype was obtained from a man under 40 in good health and CMV-seropositive. The chain carries TRBV28 and TRBJ2-7; the match to TRBD1 covers 9 bases. CDR3 bases: TGTGCCAGCAGTTTAGATGGACAGGGGGAGCAGTACTTC. Protein sequence: CASSLDGQGEQYF.